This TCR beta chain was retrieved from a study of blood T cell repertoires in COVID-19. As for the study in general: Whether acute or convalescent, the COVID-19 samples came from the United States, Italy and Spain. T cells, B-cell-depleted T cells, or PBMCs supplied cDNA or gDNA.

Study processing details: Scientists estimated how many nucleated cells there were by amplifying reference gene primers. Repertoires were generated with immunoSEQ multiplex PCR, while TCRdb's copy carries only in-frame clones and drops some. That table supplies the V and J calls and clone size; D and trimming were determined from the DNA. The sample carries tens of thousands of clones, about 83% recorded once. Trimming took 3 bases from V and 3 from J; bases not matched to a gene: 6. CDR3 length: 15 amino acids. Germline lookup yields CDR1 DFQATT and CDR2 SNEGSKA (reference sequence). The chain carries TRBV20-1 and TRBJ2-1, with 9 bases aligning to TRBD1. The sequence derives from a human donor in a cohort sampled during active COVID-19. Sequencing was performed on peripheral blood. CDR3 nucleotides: TGCAGTGCTAGTGCCCCGGGACAGGGCTACAATGAGCAGTTCTTC. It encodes CSASAPGQGYNEQFF.